These T cell receptor beta chains were read from a single sample in a study of T-cell memory formation after mild COVID-19. TCRdb re-derived calls from the 5' RACE reads in MiXCR, one entry per CDR3 protein. The table shows some 290,000 distinct CDR3 sequences, with 15% to 20% occurring only once. The specimen was PBMCs or a T cell subset sorted from them (not recorded which). The receptors here all came from a man between 18 and 35 years old who had mild COVID-19 (a few samples of this study predate the infection). Cell type and time point are not known. The CDR3 runs from the conserved cysteine through the conserved F or W. A D gene is named only where the DNA matches it firmly. Clone size appears in some rows only: once, few, many, or a class for an expanded clone.

CDR3	DNA	V	size	D	J
CAISEGAGGPDTQYF	TGTGCCATCAGTGAAGGAGCGGGGGGGCCCGATACGCAGTATTTT	TRBV10-3	NA	TRBD2	TRBJ2-3
CATSFRDRPYEQYF	TGTGCCACTTCATTCCGGGACAGACCCTACGAGCAGTACTTC	TRBV7-9	few	TRBD1	TRBJ2-7
CASSQGNTGELFF	TGCGCCAGCAGTCAGGGGAACACCGGGGAGCTGTTTTTT	TRBV5-1	many	NA	TRBJ2-2
CASKGAETQYF	TGTGCCAGCAAGGGGGCAGAGACCCAGTACTTC	TRBV2	few	TRBD1	TRBJ2-5
CASSPYKEENTEAFF	TGTGCCAGCAGCCCCTACAAGGAGGAAAACACTGAAGCTTTCTTT	TRBV6-2/TRBV6-3	few	NA	TRBJ1-1
CASSWGTGGETQYF	TGTGCCAGCAGTTGGGGGACAGGGGGAGAGACCCAGTACTTC	TRBV12-3/TRBV12-4	NA	TRBD1	TRBJ2-5
CASSMGEIAGELFF	TGCGCCAGCTCCATGGGAGAGATAGCCGGGGAGCTGTTTTTT	TRBV5-1	NA	NA	TRBJ2-2
CASSYSTRGPYNSPLHF	TGTGCCAGCAGTTACTCTACCCGGGGACCCTATAATTCACCCCTCCACTTT	TRBV6-5	NA	NA	TRBJ1-6
CASSQRGDTTDTQYF	TGTGCCAGCAGCCAGCGGGGGGACACCACAGATACGCAGTATTTT	TRBV6-2/TRBV6-3	NA	TRBD2	TRBJ2-3
CSVPRDTSGEQFF	TGCAGCGTACCCCGGGACACCTCGGGTGAGCAGTTCTTC	TRBV29-1	many	NA	TRBJ2-1
CASRLREAEQFF	TGTGCCAGCAGGCTCAGGGAGGCTGAGCAGTTCTTC	TRBV6-2/TRBV6-3	NA	NA	TRBJ2-1
CASSVQASTDTQYF	TGTGCCAGCAGCGTCCAGGCTAGCACAGATACGCAGTATTTT	TRBV9	NA	NA	TRBJ2-3
CSVVGGLNTGELFF	TGCAGCGTTGTGGGGGGGTTAAACACCGGGGAGCTGTTTTTT	TRBV29-1	many	TRBD2	TRBJ2-2
CASSPWTSGAGELFF	TGTGCCAGCAGCCCTTGGACTAGCGGGGCCGGGGAGCTGTTTTTT	TRBV7-2	NA	TRBD2	TRBJ2-2
CASSSTGPSLNQPQHF	TGTGCCAGCAGCTCCACCGGGCCGTCCCTCAATCAGCCCCAGCATTTT	TRBV7-9	NA	NA	TRBJ1-5
CASSPLGNYGYTF	TGTGCCAGTAGTCCCTTAGGGAACTATGGCTACACCTTC	TRBV19	NA	NA	TRBJ1-2
CASSEYEGTAEAFF	TGTGCCAGCAGTGAATATGAGGGCACAGCTGAAGCTTTCTTT	TRBV25-1	few	NA	TRBJ1-1
CASSLAPGLAEETQYF	TGTGCCAGCAGTTTAGCCCCCGGACTAGCGGAAGAGACCCAGTACTTC	TRBV12-3/TRBV12-4	NA	TRBD2	TRBJ2-5
CASSPSMGGLEAFF	TGTGCCAGCTCACCATCTATGGGCGGCCTTGAAGCTTTCTTT	TRBV18	NA	NA	TRBJ1-1
CASSLLEGNEKLFF	TGCGCCAGCAGCTTGTTGGAGGGGAATGAAAAACTGTTTTTT	TRBV5-1	NA	NA	TRBJ1-4
CASSLRGDRGDTEAFF	TGCGCCAGCAGCCTCCGGGGCGACCGTGGGGACACTGAAGCTTTCTTT	TRBV5-1	few	NA	TRBJ1-1
CDSSQGTGYNTGELFF	TGCGACAGCAGCCAAGGGACAGGGTATAACACCGGGGAGCTGTTTTTT	TRBV4-3	NA	TRBD1	TRBJ2-2